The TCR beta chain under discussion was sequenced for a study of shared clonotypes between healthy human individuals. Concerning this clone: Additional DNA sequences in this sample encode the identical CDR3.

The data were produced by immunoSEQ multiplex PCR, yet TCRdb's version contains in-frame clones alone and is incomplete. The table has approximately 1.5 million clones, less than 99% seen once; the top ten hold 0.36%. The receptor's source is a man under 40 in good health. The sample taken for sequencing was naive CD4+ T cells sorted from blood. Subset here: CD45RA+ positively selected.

CDR3 coding DNA: TGTGCCAGCAGTTACCGGTACGAGCAGTACTTC. Its protein product is CASSYRYEQYF. This chain connects TRBV6-5 to TRBJ2-7; D call uncertain. The CDR3 is 11 amino acids. V lost 2 bases and J 4 bases, leaving 3 bases between the germline ends. The germline gives CDR1 MNHEY, CDR2 SVGAGI.